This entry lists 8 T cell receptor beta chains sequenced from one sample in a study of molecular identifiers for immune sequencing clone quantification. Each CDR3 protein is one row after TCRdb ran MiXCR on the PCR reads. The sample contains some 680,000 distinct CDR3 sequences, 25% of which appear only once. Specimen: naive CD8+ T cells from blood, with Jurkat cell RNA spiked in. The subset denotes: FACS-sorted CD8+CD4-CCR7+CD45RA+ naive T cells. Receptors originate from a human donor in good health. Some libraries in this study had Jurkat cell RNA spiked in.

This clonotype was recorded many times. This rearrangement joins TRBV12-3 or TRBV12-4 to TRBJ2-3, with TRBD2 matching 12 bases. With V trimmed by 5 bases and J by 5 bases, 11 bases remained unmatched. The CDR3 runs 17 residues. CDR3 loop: CASSGYLTSGGIDTQYF. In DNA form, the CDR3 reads TGTGCCAGCAGTGGCTACCTGACTAGCGGGGGTATAGATACGCAGTATTTT.

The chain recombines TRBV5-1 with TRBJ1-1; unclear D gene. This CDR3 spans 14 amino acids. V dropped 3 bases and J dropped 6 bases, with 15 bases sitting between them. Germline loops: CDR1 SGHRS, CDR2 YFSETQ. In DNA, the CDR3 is TGCGCCAGCAGCTCGGCCGAAGGGTTCGCTGAAGCTTTCTTT. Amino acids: CASSSAEGFAEAFF.

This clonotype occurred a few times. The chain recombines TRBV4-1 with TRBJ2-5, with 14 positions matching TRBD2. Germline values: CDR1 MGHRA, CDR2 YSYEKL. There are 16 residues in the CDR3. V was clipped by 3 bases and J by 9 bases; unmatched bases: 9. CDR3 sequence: CASSHWTSGGQLAQYF. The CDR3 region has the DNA TGCGCCAGCAGCCACTGGACTAGCGGGGGGCAATTGGCCCAGTACTTC.

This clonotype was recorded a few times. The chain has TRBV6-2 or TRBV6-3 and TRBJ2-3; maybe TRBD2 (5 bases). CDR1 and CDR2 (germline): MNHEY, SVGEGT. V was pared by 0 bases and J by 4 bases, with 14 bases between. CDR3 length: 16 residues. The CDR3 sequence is CASSYSPGVVADTQYF. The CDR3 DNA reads TGTGCCAGCAGTTACTCGCCCGGGGTGGTCGCAGATACGCAGTATTTT.

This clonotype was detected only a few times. DNA for the CDR3: TGTGCCAGTAGTACACCCTCGACAGGGGACGAGCAGTACTTC. Protein: CASSTPSTGDEQYF. The gene calls are TRBV19 and TRBJ2-7, with 8 bases lining up with TRBD1. The CDR3 length is 14 residues. CDR1 and CDR2 (germline): LNHDA, SQIVND (reference sequence). V gave up 4 bases and J gave up 5 bases; unmatched junction bases: 7.

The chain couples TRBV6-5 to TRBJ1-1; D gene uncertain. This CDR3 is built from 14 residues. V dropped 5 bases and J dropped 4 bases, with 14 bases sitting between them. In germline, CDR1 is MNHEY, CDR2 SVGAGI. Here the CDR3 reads CASSHLAGRTEAFF. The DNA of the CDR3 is TGTGCCAGCAGTCACCTGGCTGGACGCACTGAAGCTTTCTTT.

In nucleotides, the CDR3 is TGTGCCAGCAGTGAAGTGGCAGGGGGCTGGGAGACCCAGTACTTC. Protein sequence: CASSEVAGGWETQYF. The chain joins TRBV6-1 to TRBJ2-5; 8 bases are shared with TRBD1. Trimming cost V 1 base and J 5 bases; bases outside gene matches: 6. This CDR3 comprises 15 residues. The germline V gene encodes CDR1 MNHNS and CDR2 SASEGT.

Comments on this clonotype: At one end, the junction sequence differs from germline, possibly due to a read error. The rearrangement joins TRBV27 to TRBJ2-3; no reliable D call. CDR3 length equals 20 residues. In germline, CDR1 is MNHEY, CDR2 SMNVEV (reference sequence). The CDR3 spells CACSPTGVRGPNDSTDTQYF. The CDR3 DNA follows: TGTGCCTGCAGTCCTACTGGGGTCCGAGGCCCAAATGATAGCACAGATACGCAGTATTTT.